The 2 T cell receptor beta chains below were found in one sample sequenced in a study of T cells in Graves' hyperthyroidism and ophthalmopathy. RNA transcripts were the template for amplifying TCR beta CDR3 regions. The HTBI primer set was used in a first-round RT-PCR of the TCR CDR3. Each CDR3 protein is one row after TCRdb ran MiXCR on the multiplex PCR reads. Here the sample spans 620,000 or so distinct CDR3 sequences, around 13% being singletons. Input material: blood. These TCRs come from a woman aged 50 to 60 with Graves' ophthalmopathy.

This clonotype has a count of ten or more. The chain recombines TRBV10-1 with TRBJ2-5; TRBD2 matches 8 bases. This CDR3 has 15 amino acids. V shed 8 bases and J 3 bases; nucleotides not matched to a gene: 11. Germline CDR1 WNHNN, CDR2 SYGVQD (reference sequence). The CDR3 DNA reads TGCGCCAGCCCCACTGGGACTAGTCGGGAAGAGACCCAGTACTTC. It yields the protein CASPTGTSREETQYF.

This clonotype was recorded a few times. The chain combines TRBV20-1 with TRBJ2-6; 9 bases fit TRBD1. The CDR3 length is 19 residues. CDR1 DFQATT and CDR2 SNEGSKA come from the germline V gene (reference sequence). The trim removed 2 bases at V and 0 bases at J, leaving 11 bases unmatched. CDR3 region: CSARPTGTGILSGANVLTF. CDR3 in DNA: TGCAGTGCTAGACCTACCGGGACAGGGATCCTCTCTGGGGCCAACGTCCTGACTTTC.